This T cell receptor beta chain originates from a study of blood T cell repertoires in COVID-19. Overall study context: PBMCs, B-cell-depleted T cells, or T cells provided the cDNA or gDNA that made up the material.

In germline, CDR1 is SGHDT, CDR2 YYEEEE. The CDR3 contains 15 residues. The ends lost 2 bases at V and 6 bases at J; junction bases unmatched: 7. Here immunoSEQ multiplex PCR was the method, and the copy in TCRdb shows in-frame clones only, minus some. The data hold 350,000 to 450,000 clones, with around 91% observed a single time. The V call is TRBV5-6, the J call TRBJ2-3, with 9 bases that match TRBD1. The sequence was obtained from a woman aged 35 to 49 with COVID-19, enrolled during active disease. The sequencing input was peripheral blood. CDR3 sequence (DNA): TGTGCCAGCAGCTTACGGACAGGGGTATTTGATACGCAGTATTTT. Translation gives CASSLRTGVFDTQYF.